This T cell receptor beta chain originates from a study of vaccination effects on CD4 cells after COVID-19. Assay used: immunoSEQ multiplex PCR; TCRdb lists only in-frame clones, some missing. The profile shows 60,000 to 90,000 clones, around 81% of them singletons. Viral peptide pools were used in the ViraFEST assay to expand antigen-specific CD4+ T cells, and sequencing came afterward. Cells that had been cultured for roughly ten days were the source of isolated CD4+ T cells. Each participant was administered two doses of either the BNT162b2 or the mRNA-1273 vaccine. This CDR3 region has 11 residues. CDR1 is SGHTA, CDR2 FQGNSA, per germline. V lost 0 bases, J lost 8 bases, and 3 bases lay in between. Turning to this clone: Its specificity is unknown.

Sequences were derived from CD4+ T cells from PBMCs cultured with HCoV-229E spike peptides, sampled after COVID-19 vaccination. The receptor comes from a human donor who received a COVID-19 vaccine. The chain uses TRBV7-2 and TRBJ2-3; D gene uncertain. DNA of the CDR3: TGTGCCAGCAGCTTAGCGGCTACGCAGTATTTT. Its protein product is CASSLAATQYF. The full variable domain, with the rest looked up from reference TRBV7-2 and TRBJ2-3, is GAGVSQSPSNKVTEKGKDVELRCDPISGHTALYWYRQSLGQGLEFLIYFQGNSAPDKSGLPSDRFSAERTGGSVSTLTIQRTQQEDSAVYLCASSLAATQYFGPGTRLTVL.